These 5 T cell receptor beta chains originate from one sample sequenced in a study of shared clonotypes between healthy human individuals. The table came from immunoSEQ multiplex PCR; TCRdb's copy has only in-frame clones and leaves some out. The sample has 650,000 to 700,000 clones, 90% seen once; the top ten hold 30% to 40%. Material for sequencing was memory CD8+ T cells from PBMCs. Documented subset: CD45RO+ cells pooled with CCR7-negative TemRA cells. The source of these receptors is a man aged 18 to 30 in good health. Some clones in this sample may be carry-over from other donors' samples.

With respect to this clone: This sample also contains other DNA sequences that code for the same CDR3. This sequence joins TRBV27 and TRBJ1-4, with D unclear. This CDR3 is 14 amino acids long. Trimming took off 3 bases at V and 2 bases at J, with 7 bases between the two ends. Germline V gene lookup returns CDR1 MNHEY and CDR2 SMNVEV (reference sequence). CDR3 loop: CASSLRSTNEKLFF. The CDR3, as DNA: TGTGCCAGCAGTTTGAGGAGCACTAATGAAAAACTGTTTTTT.

The chain employs TRBV6-1 and TRBJ2-7; the match to TRBD1 covers 7 bases. Germline assignment: CDR1 MNHNS and CDR2 SASEGT. CDR3 size: 15 residues. V shed 6 bases and J 2 bases; nucleotides not matched to a gene: 10. The CDR3 DNA reads as TGTGCCAGCAGACTACCCAGGGACAGACCCTACGAGCAGTACTTC. This sequence encodes CASRLPRDRPYEQYF.

This sequence joins TRBV7-2 and TRBJ1-4; D remains ambiguous. CDR1 is SGHTA, CDR2 FQGNSA, per germline. V was shortened by 9 bases and J by 4 bases, with 18 bases between the two germline ends. CDR3 length: 15 residues. The CDR3 reads CARGRSGRYNEKLFF. The CDR3 nucleotides read TGTGCCAGAGGTAGGAGTGGGAGATATAATGAAAAACTGTTTTTT.

The V call is TRBV27, the J call TRBJ1-2, with 7 positions matching TRBD1. Per the germline V gene, CDR1 is MNHEY and CDR2 is SMNVEV (reference sequence). CDR3 length: 14 amino acids. The V segment lost 3 bases and the J segment 5 bases; nucleotides outside the gene matches: 6. CDR3: CASSFQGGGYGYTF. CDR3 bases: TGTGCCAGCAGTTTCCAGGGGGGCGGATATGGCTACACCTTC.

The V call is TRBV5-4, the J call TRBJ1-2; tentative D call: TRBD1 (5 bases). V dropped 4 bases and J dropped 8 bases, with 12 bases sitting between them. This CDR3 region has 12 residues. CDR1 and CDR2 from the germline V gene are SGHNT and YYREEE (reference sequence). The CDR3 is CASSGDSPGYTF. The DNA of the CDR3 is TGTGCCAGCAGCGGAGACAGTCCCGGCTACACCTTC.